Following are 17 T cell receptor beta chains from one sample sequenced in a study of CXCR3-negative and CXCR3-positive naive CD8 T cells (dated by TCRdb to about 2019). Sequencing instrument: NextSeq 550. The Human TCR Profiling Kit (MiLaboratory) was used to prepare UMI-labeled 5' RACE TRB cDNA libraries. After the reads were reprocessed by TCRdb, one entry was made per CDR3 protein sequence, with no DNA. The table of this sample itemizes over 70,000 distinct CDR3 sequences. Roughly 0.99% of the sample belongs to the ten largest clones. The sequenced material came from naive CXCR3- CD8+ T cells from blood. What this sample's cell subset or site label stands for: CD45RO-CCR7+CD27+CD95- naive CD8+ T cells lacking CXCR3 (TNR3-). Receptors originate from a human donor in good health. Some clones in this sample may be carry-over from other donors' samples.

The chain joins TRBV7-9 to TRBJ2-7; TCRdb picks TRBD1, but there is no DNA to check that call. The length of the CDR3 is 15 residues. Germline V gives CDR1 SEHNR, CDR2 FQNEAQ (reference sequence). The CDR3 protein is CASSSRQGGDYEQYF.

The chain is built from TRBV29-1 and TRBJ1-4; TCRdb returns TRBD1, unconfirmable since there is no DNA. The V gene's germline CDR1 is SQVTM and CDR2 ANQGSEA. The CDR3 length is 12 residues. The CDR3 loop is CSCRGHNEKLFF.

The chain carries TRBV4-3 and TRBJ1-5; TCRdb's D call, TRBD1, is unchecked because there is no DNA. The CDR3 contains 14 residues. Germline CDR1 is LGHNA and CDR2 is YSLEER. CDR3 loop: CASSLDRGVQPQHF.

This rearrangement joins TRBV5-1 to TRBJ2-7. The CDR3 runs 14 residues. Germline V lookup: CDR1 SGHRS, CDR2 YFSETQ. The CDR3 sequence is CASSIEGFWYEQYF.

The chain carries TRBV30 and TRBJ2-2; TCRdb's D gene call, TRBD1, goes unchecked for lack of DNA. This CDR3 has 14 residues. Germline CDR1 reads GTSNPN; CDR2 reads SVGIG (reference sequence). The chain's CDR3 is CAWRQGASTGELFF.

The J gene is TRBJ2-5, the V gene TRBV19. Looked up from germline, CDR1 is LNHDA and CDR2 is SQIVND (reference sequence). The CDR3 spans 15 residues. The CDR3 region is CASSISGGDLETQYF.

This chain joins TRBV6-6 and TRBJ2-1; TCRdb calls TRBD1, which cannot be checked without DNA. Germline assignment: CDR1 MNHNY and CDR2 SVGAGI (reference sequence). This CDR3 contains 15 residues. The CDR3: CASSHREWSYNEQFF.

The chain is built from TRBV12-3 or TRBV12-4 and TRBJ2-1; lacking DNA, the TRBD1 call made by TCRdb goes unchecked. The CDR3 is made up of 14 amino acids. This CDR3 reads CASSLIEGAGEQFF.

V gene TRBV29-1 combines with J gene TRBJ2-1. Germline CDR1 and CDR2: SQVTM and ANQGSEA. The CDR3 loop spans 14 amino acids. The CDR3 region is CSVEGYSSYNEQFF.

The V gene is TRBV2, the J gene TRBJ1-4. CDR1 SNHLY and CDR2 FYNNEI come from the germline V gene. The CDR3 spans 13 residues. The CDR3 reads CASSDDLDEKLFF.

The chain employs TRBV7-3 and TRBJ2-1; TCRdb reports TRBD2, a call that lacks DNA to check it against. The CDR3 totals 15 residues. Germline V lookup: CDR1 SGHTA, CDR2 FQGTGA. The CDR3 here is CASSFQPSGGNEQFF.

CDR3: CASSYVGAYTEAFF. This rearrangement joins TRBV6-2 or TRBV6-3 to TRBJ1-1; TCRdb returns TRBD1, unconfirmable since there is no DNA. In germline, CDR1 is MNHEY, CDR2 SVGEGT. CDR3 length equals 14 residues.

The V call is TRBV5-1, the J call TRBJ2-7; TCRdb lists TRBD2, though no DNA is available to test this call. Germline V gene sequence: CDR1 SGHRS, CDR2 YFSETQ. This CDR3 is 15 amino acids long. CDR3 amino acids: CASSPEALSTYEQYF. The variable domain in full, with the rest retrieved from reference TRBV5-1 and TRBJ2-7, is KAGVTQTPRYLIKTRGQQVTLSCSPISGHRSVSWYQQTPGQGLQFLFEYFSETQRNKGNFPGRFSGRQFSNSRSEMNVSTLELGDSALYLCASSPEALSTYEQYFGPGTRLTVT.

This chain connects TRBV7-9 to TRBJ1-1. The germline gives CDR1 SEHNR, CDR2 FQNEAQ (reference sequence). The CDR3 length is 14 residues. CDR3 sequence: CASSLDPENTEAFF.

This chain connects TRBV13 to TRBJ1-1; TCRdb's assignment of TRBD1 cannot be checked, as there is no DNA. The CDR3 spans 14 residues. Looked up from germline, CDR1 is PRHDT and CDR2 is FYEKMQ (reference sequence). The CDR3 sequence is CASSLVGGLTEAFF.

The chain recombines TRBV6-5 with TRBJ2-3; TCRdb picks TRBD2, but there is no DNA to check that call. CDR3 length: 15 residues. Germline lookup yields CDR1 MNHEY and CDR2 SVGAGI. The CDR3 reads CASSYEGWGTDTQYF.

V and J are TRBV7-3 and TRBJ2-3. The CDR3 totals 15 residues. The germline V gene has CDR1 SGHTA and CDR2 FQGTGA. The CDR3 reads CASSLTGANTDTQYF.